This TCR beta chain was observed in a study of T cell responses to AZD1222 COVID-19 vaccine. The data were produced by immunoSEQ multiplex PCR, yet TCRdb's version contains in-frame clones alone and is incomplete. The sample includes roughly 14,000 clones, roughly 90% seen only once; the top ten take around 3%. From germline, CDR1 is MGHDK and CDR2 SYGVNS. J lost 5 bases, V lost 1 base, and 10 bases had no gene match. CDR3 length: 16 residues. The specimen comprised peripheral blood, sampled 28 days after the second AZD1222 dose. The sequence derives from an adult who received the AZD1222 COVID-19 vaccine. The rearrangement uses TRBV25-1 and TRBJ2-7, with 8 bases matching TRBD1. The CDR3: CASSESFGTGYNEQYF. The CDR3 nucleotides read TGTGCCAGCAGTGAATCTTTCGGGACAGGCTATAACGAGCAGTACTTC.